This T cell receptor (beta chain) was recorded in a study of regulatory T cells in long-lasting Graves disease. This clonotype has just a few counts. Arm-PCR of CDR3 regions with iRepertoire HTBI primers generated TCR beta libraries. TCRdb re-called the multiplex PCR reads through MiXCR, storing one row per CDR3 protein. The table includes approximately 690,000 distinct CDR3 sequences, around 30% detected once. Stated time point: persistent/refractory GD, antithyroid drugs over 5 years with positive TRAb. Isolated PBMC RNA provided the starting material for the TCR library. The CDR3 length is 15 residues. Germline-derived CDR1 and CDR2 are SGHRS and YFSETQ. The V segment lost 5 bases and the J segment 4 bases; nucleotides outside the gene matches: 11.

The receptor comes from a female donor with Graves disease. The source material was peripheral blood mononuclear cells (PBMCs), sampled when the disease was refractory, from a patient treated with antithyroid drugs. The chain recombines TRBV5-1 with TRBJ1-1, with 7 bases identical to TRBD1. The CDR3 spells CASRPTGRDFTEAFF. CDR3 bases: TGCGCCAGCAGACCGACAGGGCGGGACTTCACTGAAGCTTTCTTT.